This T cell receptor (beta chain) was profiled in a study of post-analysis software for immune sequencing data. Background on the study: Several disease courses (relapsing-remitting, secondary progressive and progressive-relapsing) of multiple sclerosis were included.

Libraries were made from TCR beta cDNA, and they carried unique molecular identifiers. TCRdb re-called the PCR reads through MiXCR, storing one row per CDR3 protein. The data show some 500,000 distinct CDR3 sequences, roughly 45% seen once. The germline V and J ends were trimmed by 3 bases and 7 bases, with 7 bases remaining between them. This CDR3 is 12 amino acids long. This clonotype was recorded at least ten times. Antigen unknown. Overall study results and limits: Normalized Chao1 diversity was significantly reduced in patients versus controls. Higher frequency in patients than in controls was seen for roughly five TRBV segments, with TRBV5-6, TRBV5-1 and TRBV20-1 among them.

This TCR derives from a girl aged 5 to 17 with multiple sclerosis. This rearrangement joins TRBV12-3 or TRBV12-4 to TRBJ1-5; the D is unclear. Material for sequencing was blood. CDR3 sequence: CASSLRPQPQHF. CDR3 nucleotide sequence: TGTGCCAGCAGTTTGCGGCCCCAGCCCCAGCATTTT.